This T cell receptor beta chain is from a study of T cell changes during pregnancy in multiple sclerosis (dated by TCRdb to the late 2010s). General notes on the study: The study looked at changes in the T cell repertoire across pregnancy in women with multiple sclerosis.

The library was made by the immunoSEQ multiplex PCR assay. Here the immuneACCESS table is served through TCRdb, limited to in-frame sequences with V and J called. Missing clones are a known gap in these copies; in checked studies unresolved V genes cover under half, and the rest lacks a known reason. Here the sample has around 50,000 clones; 80% to 90% occur a single time. Roughly 5% of the sample comes from the top ten. V is pared back by 0 bases and J by 4 bases, with 12 bases lying between the germline termini. Counted from cysteine to phenylalanine, this CDR3 has 15 amino acids. Only CDR3 DNA remains: 45 bases, in frame from the first base. CDR1 and CDR2 are drawn from the germline V gene: MNHEY, SVGAGI. To note about this clone: Its antigen target is currently unknown. The record has no base qualities; no much larger clone is one base away.

The receptor chain draws on TRBV6-5 and TRBJ1-1, and possibly TRBD1, on 5 matching bases. The sequencing input was peripheral blood from another person, used as feeder cells. The origin of this receptor is a human donor whose cells served as feeder cells for cultures in a pregnancy study. The sequenced DNA is TGTGCCAGCAGTTACTCGGGGGGGGAGGGCACTGAAGCTTTCTTT. Its amino acids are CASSYSGGEGTEAFF.